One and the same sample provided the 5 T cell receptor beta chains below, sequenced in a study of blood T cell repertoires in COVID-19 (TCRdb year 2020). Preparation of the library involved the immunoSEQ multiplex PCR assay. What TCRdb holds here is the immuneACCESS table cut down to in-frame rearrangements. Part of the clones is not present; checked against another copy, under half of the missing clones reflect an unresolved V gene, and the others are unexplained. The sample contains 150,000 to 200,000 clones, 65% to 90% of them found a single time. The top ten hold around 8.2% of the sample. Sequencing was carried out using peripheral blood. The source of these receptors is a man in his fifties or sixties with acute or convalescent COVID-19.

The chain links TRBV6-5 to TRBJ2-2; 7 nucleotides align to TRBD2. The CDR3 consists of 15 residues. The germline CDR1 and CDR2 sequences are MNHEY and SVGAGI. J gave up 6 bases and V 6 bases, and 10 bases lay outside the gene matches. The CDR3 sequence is CASRDLGGRAGELFF. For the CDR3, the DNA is TGTGCCAGCAGAGATTTAGGAGGGAGGGCCGGGGAGCTGTTTTTT.

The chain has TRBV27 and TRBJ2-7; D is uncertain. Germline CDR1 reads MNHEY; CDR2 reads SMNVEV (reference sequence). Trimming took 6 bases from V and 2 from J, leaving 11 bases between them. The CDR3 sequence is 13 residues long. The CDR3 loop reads CASRPHLAYEQYF. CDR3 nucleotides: TGTGCCAGCAGACCACATCTTGCCTACGAGCAGTACTTC.

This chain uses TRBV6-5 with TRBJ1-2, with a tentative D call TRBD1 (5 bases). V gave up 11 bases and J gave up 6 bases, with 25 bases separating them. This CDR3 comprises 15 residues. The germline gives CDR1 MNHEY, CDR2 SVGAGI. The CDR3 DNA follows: TGTGCCGCGGGGCAGGCCGTTACCCCCGGGCATGGCTACACCTTC. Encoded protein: CAAGQAVTPGHGYTF.

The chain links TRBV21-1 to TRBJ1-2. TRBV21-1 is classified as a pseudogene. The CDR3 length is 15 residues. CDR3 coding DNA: TGTGCCAGCAGCACCGGATCGCGGGGCCCCTATGGCTACACCTTC. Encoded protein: CASSTGSRGPYGYTF.

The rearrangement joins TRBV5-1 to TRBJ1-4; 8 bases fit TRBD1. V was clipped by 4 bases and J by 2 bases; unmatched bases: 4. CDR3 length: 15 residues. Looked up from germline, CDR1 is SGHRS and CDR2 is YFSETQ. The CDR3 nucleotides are TGCGCCAGCAGCCGCCGACAGGGGACTAATGAAAAACTGTTTTTT. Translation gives CASSRRQGTNEKLFF.